The text below deals with one TCR beta chain. Its antigen is unknown. This sample is drawn from a study of shared clonotypes between healthy human individuals. Findings and caveats of the study: Sampling used blood alone; tissue repertoires probably differ.

Naive CD8 cells were CD45RO-negative, positively selected for CCR7, excluding terminally differentiated effector memory CD45RA+ cells. All the donors were Caucasian adults who lived in Nashville, Tennessee. Approximately 210 ng DNA, about 30,000 T cell genomes, went into each sorted-subset replicate PCR. Per the authors' pipeline: ImmunoSEQ junction-only sequences lacked quality scores, so their filtering differed. Here immunoSEQ multiplex PCR was the method, and the copy in TCRdb shows in-frame clones only, minus some. V and J calls and clone size follow that table, whereas D and trimming were derived from the DNA. The sample has approximately 600,000 clones; about 95% are singletons. Looked up from germline, CDR1 is LNHNV and CDR2 is YYDKDF (reference sequence). Trimming left V 0 bases short and J 3 bases short, with 15 bases between. CDR3 length: 17 amino acids.

This sequence was found in a woman aged 30 to 39 in good health. The chain has TRBV15 and TRBJ2-4; perhaps TRBD2 as D (6 bases). The sequenced sample was naive CD8+ T cells sorted from blood. For the CDR3, the DNA is TGTGCCACCAGCAGAGATCGGCCCGCGGAGGGCAAAAACATTCAGTACTTC. Its protein product is CATSRDRPAEGKNIQYF.